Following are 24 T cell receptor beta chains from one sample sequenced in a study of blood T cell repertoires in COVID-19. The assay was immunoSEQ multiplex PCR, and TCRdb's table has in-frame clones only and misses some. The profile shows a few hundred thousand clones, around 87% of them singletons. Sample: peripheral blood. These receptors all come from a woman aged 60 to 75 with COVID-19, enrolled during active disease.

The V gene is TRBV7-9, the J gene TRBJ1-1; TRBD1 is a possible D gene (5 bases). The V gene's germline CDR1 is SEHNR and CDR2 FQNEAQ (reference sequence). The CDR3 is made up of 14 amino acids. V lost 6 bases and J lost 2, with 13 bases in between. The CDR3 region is CASSIREGNTEAFF. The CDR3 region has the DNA TGTGCCAGCAGTATCAGGGAGGGTAACACTGAAGCTTTCTTT.

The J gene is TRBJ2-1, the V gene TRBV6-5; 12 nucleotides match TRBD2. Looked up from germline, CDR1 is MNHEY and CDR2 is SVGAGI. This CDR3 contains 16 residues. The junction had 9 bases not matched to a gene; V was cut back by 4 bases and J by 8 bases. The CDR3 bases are TGTGCCAGCAGTTTCCGACGGACTAGCGGGAAGGATGAGCAGTTCTTC. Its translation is CASSFRRTSGKDEQFF.

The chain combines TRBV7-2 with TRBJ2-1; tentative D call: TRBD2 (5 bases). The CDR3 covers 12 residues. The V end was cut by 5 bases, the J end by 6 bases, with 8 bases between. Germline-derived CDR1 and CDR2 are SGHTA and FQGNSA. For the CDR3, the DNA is TGTGCCAGCAGCGGCGCGGGCAATGAGCAGTTCTTC. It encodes CASSGAGNEQFF.

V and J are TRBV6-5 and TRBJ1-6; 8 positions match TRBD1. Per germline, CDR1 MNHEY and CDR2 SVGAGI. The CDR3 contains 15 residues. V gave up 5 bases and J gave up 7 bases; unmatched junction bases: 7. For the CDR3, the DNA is TGTGCCAGCAGTCCTGACAGGGGAAGGAATTCACCCCTCCACTTT. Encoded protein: CASSPDRGRNSPLHF.

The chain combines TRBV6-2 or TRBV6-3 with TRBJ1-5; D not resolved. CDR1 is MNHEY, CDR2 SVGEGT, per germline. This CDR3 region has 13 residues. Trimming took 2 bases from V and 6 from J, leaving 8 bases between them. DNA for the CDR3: TGTGCCAGCAGTTACGTTAGAGGTCAGCCCCAGCATTTT. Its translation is CASSYVRGQPQHF.

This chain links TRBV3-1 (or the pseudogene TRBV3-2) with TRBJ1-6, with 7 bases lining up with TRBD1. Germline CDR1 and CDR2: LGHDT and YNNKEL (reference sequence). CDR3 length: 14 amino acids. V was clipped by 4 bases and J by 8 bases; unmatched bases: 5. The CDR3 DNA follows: TGTGCCAGCAGCCTTCCGGGACAGTATTCACCCCTCCACTTT. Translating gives CASSLPGQYSPLHF.

The CDR3 loop reads CASTPGGTSYEQYF. The CDR3 bases are TGTGCCAGCACCCCCGGGGGGACATCCTACGAGCAGTACTTC. The chain employs TRBV6-5 and TRBJ2-7, with D perhaps TRBD2 (7 bases). Germline V gives CDR1 MNHEY, CDR2 SVGAGI. This CDR3 is built from 14 residues. Trimming removed 7 bases from V and 1 base from J, with 14 bases in between.

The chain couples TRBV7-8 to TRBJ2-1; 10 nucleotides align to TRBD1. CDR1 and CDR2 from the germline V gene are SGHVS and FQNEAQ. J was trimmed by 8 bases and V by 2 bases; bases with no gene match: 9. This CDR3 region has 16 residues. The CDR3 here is CASSLPGTGELDEQFF. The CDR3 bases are TGTGCCAGCAGCTTACCCGGGACAGGGGAGTTGGATGAGCAGTTCTTC.

The CDR3 here is CASSTGVHYGYTF. CDR3 sequence (DNA): TGTGCCAGTAGCACAGGGGTTCACTATGGCTACACCTTC. The gene calls are TRBV19 and TRBJ1-2, with TRBD1 matching 7 bases. V was pared by 6 bases and J by 3 bases, with 4 bases of the junction left unmatched. CDR3 length: 13 amino acids. CDR1 is LNHDA and CDR2 is SQIVND in the germline V gene (reference sequence).

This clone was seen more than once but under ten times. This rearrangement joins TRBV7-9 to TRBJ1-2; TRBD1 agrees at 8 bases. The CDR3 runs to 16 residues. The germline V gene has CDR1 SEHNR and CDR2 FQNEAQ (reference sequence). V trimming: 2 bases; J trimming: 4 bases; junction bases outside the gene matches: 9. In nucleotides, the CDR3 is TGTGCCAGCAGCTTAAACGCAGGGGGCGTCGGCTATGGCTACACCTTC. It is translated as CASSLNAGGVGYGYTF.

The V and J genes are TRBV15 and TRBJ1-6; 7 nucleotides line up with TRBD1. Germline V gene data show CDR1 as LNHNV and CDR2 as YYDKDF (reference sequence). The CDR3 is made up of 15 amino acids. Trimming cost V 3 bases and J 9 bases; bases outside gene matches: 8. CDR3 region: CATSRETGTSSPLHF. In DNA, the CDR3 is TGTGCCACCAGCAGGGAGACAGGGACGAGTTCACCCCTCCACTTT.

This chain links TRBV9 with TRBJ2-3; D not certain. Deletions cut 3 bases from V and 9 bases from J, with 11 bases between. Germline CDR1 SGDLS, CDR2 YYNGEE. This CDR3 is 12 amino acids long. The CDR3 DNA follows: TGTGCCAGCAGCGGAAACCTCGGGACGCAGTATTTT. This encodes CASSGNLGTQYF.

The chain's CDR3 is CASTKGAENYGYTF. CDR3 nucleotides: TGCGCCAGCACCAAGGGAGCGGAGAACTATGGCTACACCTTC. V gene TRBV10-1 combines with J gene TRBJ1-2, with D unclear. This CDR3 comprises 14 residues. V gave up 7 bases and J gave up 2 bases, with 14 bases separating them. Germline CDR1 is WNHNN and CDR2 is SYGVQD (reference sequence).

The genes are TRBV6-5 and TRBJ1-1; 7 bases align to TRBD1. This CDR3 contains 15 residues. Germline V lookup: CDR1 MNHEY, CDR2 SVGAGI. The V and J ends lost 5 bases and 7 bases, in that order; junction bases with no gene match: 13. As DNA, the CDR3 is TGTGCCAGCAGTAGCATCACAGGGGCCCAGAATGAAGCTTTCTTT. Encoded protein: CASSSITGAQNEAFF.

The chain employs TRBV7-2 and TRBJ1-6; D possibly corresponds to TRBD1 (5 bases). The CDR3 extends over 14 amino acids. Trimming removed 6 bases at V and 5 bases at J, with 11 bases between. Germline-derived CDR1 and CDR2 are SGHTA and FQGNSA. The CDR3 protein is CASRRQYDNSPLHF. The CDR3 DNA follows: TGTGCCAGCAGACGACAGTACGATAATTCACCCCTCCACTTT. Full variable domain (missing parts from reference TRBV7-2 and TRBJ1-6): GAGVSQSPSNKVTEKGKDVELRCDPISGHTALYWYRQSLGQGLEFLIYFQGNSAPDKSGLPSDRFSAERTGGSVSTLTIQRTQQEDSAVYLCASRRQYDNSPLHFGNGTRLTVT.

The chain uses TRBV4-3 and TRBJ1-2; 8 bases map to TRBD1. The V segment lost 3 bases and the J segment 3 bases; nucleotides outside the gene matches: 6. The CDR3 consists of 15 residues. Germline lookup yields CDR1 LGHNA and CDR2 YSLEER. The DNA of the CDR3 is TGCGCCAGCAGCCAGGATGAGACAGGGGACTATGGCTACACCTTC. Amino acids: CASSQDETGDYGYTF.

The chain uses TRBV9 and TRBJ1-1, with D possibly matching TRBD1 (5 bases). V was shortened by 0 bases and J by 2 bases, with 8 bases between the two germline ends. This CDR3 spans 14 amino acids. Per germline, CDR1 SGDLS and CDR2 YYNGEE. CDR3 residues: CASSVGDRNTEAFF. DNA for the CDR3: TGTGCCAGCAGCGTAGGAGACAGAAACACTGAAGCTTTCTTT.

The CDR3 here is CASSPTSGGTNTGELFF. The CDR3, as DNA: TGTGCCAGCTCACCAACTAGCGGGGGGACGAACACCGGGGAGCTGTTTTTT. The genes are TRBV18 and TRBJ2-2, with 12 bases lining up with TRBD2. This CDR3 spans 17 amino acids. With 2 bases clipped from V and 0 bases from J, the junction kept 1 base outside the gene matches. The germline CDR1 and CDR2 sequences are KGHSH and LQKENI.

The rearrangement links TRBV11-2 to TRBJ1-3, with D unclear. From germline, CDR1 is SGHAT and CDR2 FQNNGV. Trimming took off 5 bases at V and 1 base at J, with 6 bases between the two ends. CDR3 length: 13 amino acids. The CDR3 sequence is CASSLSSGNTIYF. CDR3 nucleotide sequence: TGTGCCAGCAGCCTTAGTTCTGGAAACACCATATATTTT.

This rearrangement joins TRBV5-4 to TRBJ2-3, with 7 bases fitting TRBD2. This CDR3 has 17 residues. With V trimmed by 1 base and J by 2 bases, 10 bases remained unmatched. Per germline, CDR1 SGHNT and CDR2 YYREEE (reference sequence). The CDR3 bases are TGTGCCAGCAGCTTGTTCGTGGGACTACCGAACACAGATACGCAGTATTTT. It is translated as CASSLFVGLPNTDTQYF.

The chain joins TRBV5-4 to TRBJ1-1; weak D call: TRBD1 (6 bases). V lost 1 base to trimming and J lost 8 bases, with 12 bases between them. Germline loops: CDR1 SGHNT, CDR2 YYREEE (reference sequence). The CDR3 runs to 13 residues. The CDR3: CASSLQDRREAFF. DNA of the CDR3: TGTGCCAGCAGCTTGCAGGACAGAAGAGAAGCTTTCTTT.

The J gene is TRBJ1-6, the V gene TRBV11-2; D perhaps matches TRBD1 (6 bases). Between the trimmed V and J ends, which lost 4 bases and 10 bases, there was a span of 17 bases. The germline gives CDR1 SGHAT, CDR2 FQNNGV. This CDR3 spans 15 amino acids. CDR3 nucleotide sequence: TGTGCCAGCAGCTCCTTAACAGGGTTTGGATCACCCCTCCACTTT. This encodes CASSSLTGFGSPLHF. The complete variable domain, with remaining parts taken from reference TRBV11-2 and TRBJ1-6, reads EAGVAQSPRYKIIEKRQSVAFWCNPISGHATLYWYQQILGQGPKLLIQFQNNGVVDDSQLPKDRFSAERLKGVDSTLKIQPAKLEDSAVYLCASSSLTGFGSPLHFGNGTRLTVT.

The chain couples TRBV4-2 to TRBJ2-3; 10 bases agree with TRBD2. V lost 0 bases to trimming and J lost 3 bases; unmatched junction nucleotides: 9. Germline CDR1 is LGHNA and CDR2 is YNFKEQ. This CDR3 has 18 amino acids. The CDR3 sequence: CASSQDRWLAGDTDTQYF. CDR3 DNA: TGTGCCAGCAGCCAAGATCGATGGCTAGCGGGGGATACAGATACGCAGTATTTT.

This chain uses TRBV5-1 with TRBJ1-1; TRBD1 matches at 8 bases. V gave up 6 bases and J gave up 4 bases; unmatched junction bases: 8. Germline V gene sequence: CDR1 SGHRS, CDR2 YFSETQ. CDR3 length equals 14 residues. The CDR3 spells CASTQGAEGTEAFF. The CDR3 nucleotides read TGCGCCAGCACCCAGGGGGCTGAGGGCACTGAAGCTTTCTTT.